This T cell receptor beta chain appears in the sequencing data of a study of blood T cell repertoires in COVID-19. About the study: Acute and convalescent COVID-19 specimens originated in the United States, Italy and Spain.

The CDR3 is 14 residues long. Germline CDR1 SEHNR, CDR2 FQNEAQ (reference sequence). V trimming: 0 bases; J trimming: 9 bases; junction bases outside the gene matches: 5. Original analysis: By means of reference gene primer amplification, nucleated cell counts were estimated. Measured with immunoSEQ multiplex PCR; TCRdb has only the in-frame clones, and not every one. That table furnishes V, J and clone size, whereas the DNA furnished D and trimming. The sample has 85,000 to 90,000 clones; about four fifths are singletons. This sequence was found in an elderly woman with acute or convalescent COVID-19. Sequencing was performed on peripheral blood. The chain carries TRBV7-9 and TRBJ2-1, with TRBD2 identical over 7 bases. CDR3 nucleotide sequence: TGTGCCAGCAGCTTAGCGGGAGGGGAAGGTGAGCAGTTCTTC. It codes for CASSLAGGEGEQFF.